Shown below are 27 T cell receptor beta chains from a single sample sequenced in a study of tumor-infiltrating lymphocytes in primary liver carcinoma. Both RNA and DNA were isolated together from about 21-30 mg of bulk tissue that had not been sorted. With a constant-region primer, TCR beta cDNA was made from 450 to 500 ng of total RNA. Construction of TCR beta libraries relied on three successive nested multiplex PCR rounds employing slightly modified ARM-PCR. A C-beta reverse primer was combined with TRBV1-TRBV30 forward primers in the first two PCR rounds, and each round had roughly 9 cycles. TCRdb re-analysed the multiplex PCR reads in MiXCR, keeping a single row per CDR3 protein. Among roughly 120,000 distinct CDR3 sequences listed, around 60% were seen once. Sequencing was performed on liver tumor tissue from sampling region 1. The sample's subset: tumor region T1, superior pole. The receptors were gathered from a woman in her sixties with primary liver carcinoma and hepatitis B virus infection.

As concerns this clonotype: At one end, the junction sequence differs from germline, possibly due to a read error. The V gene is TRBV11-2, the J gene TRBJ2-3; 7 nucleotides align to TRBD1. Germline V gene data show CDR1 as SGHAT and CDR2 as FQNNGV. The CDR3 loop spans 16 amino acids. As DNA, the CDR3 is TGTGCTAGCAGCTTACCCGGACAGGCGATAACAGATACGCAGTATTTT. This codes for CASSLPGQAITDTQYF.

This rearrangement joins TRBV5-6 to TRBJ2-2; D remains unclear. CDR1 SGHDT and CDR2 YYEEEE come from the germline V gene. This CDR3 has 12 amino acids. V was shortened by 0 bases and J by 6 bases, with 3 bases between the two germline ends. CDR3 loop: CASSLAPGELFF. The CDR3 DNA sequence: TGTGCCAGCAGCTTGGCCCCCGGGGAGCTGTTTTTT.

V usage is TRBV29-1 and J usage is TRBJ2-7, with TRBD1 matching 11 bases. The germline V gene has CDR1 SQVTM and CDR2 ANQGSEA. The CDR3 runs 14 residues. V was clipped by 7 bases and J by 4 bases; unmatched bases: 9. CDR3 protein: CSARRDRGGYEQYV. In nucleotides, the CDR3 is TGCAGCGCCAGAAGGGACAGGGGGGGATACGAGCAGTACGTC.

This clonotype showed up many times. V is TRBV6-5 and J is TRBJ1-2; a possible D gene is TRBD1 (6 bases). V lost 6 bases, J lost 8 bases, and 19 bases lay in between. The CDR3 runs 14 residues. Per germline, CDR1 MNHEY and CDR2 SVGAGI. CDR3 DNA: TGTGCCAGCAGATCACCGTGGGGGGCAGGAGGCTACACCTTC. Amino acid sequence: CASRSPWGAGGYTF.

The table lists this clonotype with many counts. The chain recombines TRBV4-2 with TRBJ1-4; tentatively, D is TRBD1 (5 bases). Germline loops: CDR1 LGHNA, CDR2 YNFKEQ. The CDR3 contains 18 residues. V was pared by 0 bases and J by 2 bases, with 16 bases between. CDR3: CASSQDAGASRTNEKLFF. CDR3 coding DNA: TGTGCCAGCAGCCAAGATGCCGGGGCTTCCAGGACTAATGAAAAACTGTTTTTT.

Judged by abundance, this clonotype is medium-sized (0.01 to 0.1%). J is TRBJ2-2 and V is TRBV11-2; D is tentatively TRBD1 or TRBD2 (5 bases each). Looked up from germline, CDR1 is SGHAT and CDR2 is FQNNGV. The CDR3 runs 13 residues. V shed 5 bases and J shed 7 bases, with 11 bases lying between them. This chain's CDR3 is CASSGGLGGELFF. The CDR3 region has the DNA TGTGCCAGCAGCGGGGGTTTAGGCGGGGAGCTGTTTTTT.

To note about this clonotype: This may be a read error: a much more frequent sequence differs by one nucleotide. The rearrangement uses TRBV28 and TRBJ2-2, with 12 bases identical to TRBD2. With 3 bases clipped from V and 5 bases from J, the junction kept 7 bases outside the gene matches. The CDR3 covers 17 residues. In germline, CDR1 is MDHEN, CDR2 SYDVKM. CDR3 sequence (DNA): TGTGCCAGCAGTTTTCCTAGCGGGGGGGCTCGGACCGGGGAGCTGTTTTTT. Amino acid sequence: CASSFPSGGARTGELFF.

About this clonotype: An end of the junction does not agree with germline; a read error may underlie this. The V and J genes are TRBV4-2 and TRBJ2-3, with 7 bases lining up with TRBD2. The CDR3 has 16 residues. Germline V gene lookup returns CDR1 LGHNA and CDR2 YNFKEQ. CDR3 nucleotides: TGTGCCAGCAGCCAAGATATGGCGGGAGAGCCAGATACGAAGTATTTT. Protein sequence: CASSQDMAGEPDTKYF.

Regarding this clonotype: Relative to the germline gene, one junction end is altered; a read error may explain this. V and J are TRBV12-3 or TRBV12-4 and TRBJ2-7; possibly TRBD1 for D (6 bases). The CDR3 covers 15 residues. The CDR3 protein is CASSLGTRRIHEHYF. In DNA, the CDR3 is TGTGCCAGCAGCCTCGGGACACGTAGAATCCACGAGCACTACTTC.

Regarding this clonotype: Since no conserved phenylalanine or tryptophan closes the CDR3, a read error is the likely cause. The CDR3 loop is CASSPLVGGYQETQYL. The CDR3 region has the DNA TGTGCCAGCAGCCCCCTGGTAGGAGGGTACCAAGAGACCCAGTACTTG. The chain carries TRBV11-1 and TRBJ2-5; a weak D match, TRBD2 (6 bases). This CDR3 has 16 amino acids. Trimming stripped 5 bases from V and 0 bases from J, with 16 bases between. Germline-derived CDR1 and CDR2 are SGHAT and FQDESV (reference sequence).

About this clonotype: This may be a read error, as it is one base from a much larger clone. The chain recombines TRBV20-1 with TRBJ2-5; D may be TRBD2 (6 bases). The germline V gene has CDR1 DFQATT and CDR2 SNEGSKA (reference sequence). V lost 3 bases to trimming and J lost 2 bases, with 13 bases between them. CDR3 size: 14 residues. CDR3 residues: CSARPSDYQETQYF. Written as DNA, the CDR3 is TGCAGTGCTAGGCCTAGCGACTATCAAGAGACCCAGTACTTC.

In regard to this clonotype: A much larger clone lies one base from this, so it may be a read error. This chain connects TRBV5-4 to TRBJ1-1, with TRBD1 as a possible D gene (5 bases). The CDR3 has 13 residues. CDR1 is SGHNT, CDR2 YYREEE, per germline (reference sequence). The DNA of the CDR3 is TGTGCCGGCAGCCCGGACACAAACACTGAAGCTTTCTTT. It is translated as CAGSPDTNTEAFF.

On this clonotype: A clone one base away is much larger, so this may be a read error. The rearrangement joins TRBV29-1 to TRBJ1-1; D is perhaps TRBD1 (5 bases). Per the germline V gene, CDR1 is SQVTM and CDR2 is ANQGSEA. The CDR3 is made up of 14 amino acids. Trimming stripped 0 bases from V and 6 bases from J, with 14 bases between. The CDR3: CSVEEWRGDSEAFF. CDR3 bases: TGCAGCGTTGAAGAATGGCGCGGGGACTCTGAAGCTTTCTTT.

On this clonotype itself: The CDR3 does not close with the conserved phenylalanine or tryptophan, likely indicating a read error. The genes are TRBV6-2 or TRBV6-3 and TRBJ2-7; TRBD2 matches at 8 bases. The ends lost 6 bases at V and 2 bases at J; junction bases unmatched: 9. Germline CDR1 MNHEY, CDR2 SVGEGT. CDR3 length: 15 residues. CDR3 loop: CASRDGTRGPYEQYL. Written as DNA, the CDR3 is TGTGCCAGCAGGGACGGGACTAGAGGCCCCTACGAGCAGTACTTA.

This chain uses TRBV7-8 with TRBJ2-1; 7 bases agree with TRBD2. J was trimmed by 9 bases and V by 1 base; bases with no gene match: 9. The length of the CDR3 is 15 residues. CDR1 is SGHVS, CDR2 FQNEAQ, per germline. DNA of the CDR3: TGTGCCAGCAGCTTAGAGGCTATCGGGAGGTTTGAGCAGTTCTTC. This translates into CASSLEAIGRFEQFF. The whole variable domain, filled in from reference TRBV7-8 and TRBJ2-1, reads GAGVSQSPRYKVAKRGQDVALRCDPISGHVSLFWYQQALGQGPEFLTYFQNEAQLDKSGLPSDRFFAERPEGSVSTLKIQRTQQEDSAVYLCASSLEAIGRFEQFFGPGTRLTVL.

As concerns this clonotype: The junction differs from germline at one of its ends, possibly a read error. This sequence joins TRBV12-3 or TRBV12-4 and TRBJ2-1; 9 positions match TRBD2. This CDR3 has 15 amino acids. CDR3 region: CASRDEREASNEQLF. CDR3 DNA sequence: TGTGCCAGTAGAGACGAGCGGGAGGCCTCCAATGAGCAGCTCTTC.

Notes on this clonotype: This CDR3 is missing its conserved last phenylalanine or tryptophan, likely due to a read error. The V gene is TRBV24-1, the J gene TRBJ2-7; 7 nucleotides match TRBD1. Per germline, CDR1 KGHDR and CDR2 SFDVKD. V lost 7 bases to trimming and J lost 3 bases; unmatched junction nucleotides: 2. CDR3 length: 12 amino acids. CDR3: CATSRDSYEQYL. The CDR3 nucleotides are TGTGCCACCAGCCGGGACAGCTACGAGCAGTACCTC.

The chain recombines TRBV5-4 with TRBJ2-5, with 12 bases aligning to TRBD2. The CDR3 runs 15 residues. After removal of 4 bases from V and 5 bases from J, the junction contained 6 bases not matched to a gene. The V gene's germline CDR1 is SGHNT and CDR2 YYREEE (reference sequence). In DNA, the CDR3 is TGTGCCAGCAGCCAACGACTAGCGGGAGACGAGACCCAGTACTTC. As protein: CASSQRLAGDETQYF. The full variable domain, its missing parts supplied by reference TRBV5-4 and TRBJ2-5, is ETGVTQSPTHLIKTRGQQVTLRCSSQSGHNTVSWYQQALGQGPQFIFQYYREEENGRGNFPPRFSGLQFPNYSSELNVNALELDDSALYLCASSQRLAGDETQYFGPGTRLLVL.

This clonotype was counted at least ten times. The chain couples TRBV4-1 to TRBJ2-2, with 8 bases identical to TRBD2. The CDR3 contains 17 residues. The germline gives CDR1 MGHRA, CDR2 YSYEKL. Trimming at V came to 6 bases and at J to 7 bases, leaving 16 bases not matched to a gene. This CDR3 reads CASRSVVREGHSGELFF. CDR3 nucleotides: TGCGCCAGCAGATCAGTCGTACGGGAGGGCCATAGCGGGGAGCTGTTTTTT.

As to this clonotype: This clone may be a read error of a much larger clone one base away. The CDR3 region is CSVEDRGRTHHF. Here the CDR3 DNA reads TGCAGCGTTGAAGATCGAGGGAGAACCCACCATTTT. The chain carries TRBV29-1 and TRBJ1-5, with D hard to call. The germline CDR1 and CDR2 sequences are SQVTM and ANQGSEA. The CDR3 loop spans 12 amino acids.

This clonotype was detected only a few times. This rearrangement joins TRBV6-1 to TRBJ1-2, with 8 bases fitting TRBD1. From germline, CDR1 is MNHNS and CDR2 SASEGT. Trimming removed 0 bases from V and 5 bases from J; junction bases left unmatched: 5. The CDR3 has 15 amino acids. CDR3 bases: TGTGCCAGCAGTGAAGCCGGGACAGGTGTTTATGGCTACACCTTC. Translating gives CASSEAGTGVYGYTF.

A word on this clonotype: One end of the junction does not line up with germline, which may come from a read error. The chain links TRBV5-1 to TRBJ2-7, with TRBD2 matching over 12 bases. The CDR3 is 16 amino acids. Germline CDR1 is SGHRS and CDR2 is YFSETQ. The CDR3 region has the DNA TGCGCCAGCAGCGAGGGACTAGCGGGTCCAGCGGGCGACCAGTATTTC. This encodes CASSEGLAGPAGDQYF.

This clonotype was observed a handful of times. The chain couples TRBV19 to TRBJ2-1; either TRBD1 or TRBD2 may fit D (5 bases each). V gave up 4 bases and J gave up 6 bases, with 13 bases separating them. The germline V gene encodes CDR1 LNHDA and CDR2 SQIVND (reference sequence). The CDR3 extends over 14 amino acids. The CDR3 DNA is TGTGCCAGTAGTAACGGAAGAGGGGCCAATGAGCAGTTCTTC. Its translation: CASSNGRGANEQFF.

CDR3 region: CASNFTGGFNNEQFF. CDR3 nucleotides: TGTGCCAGTAACTTTACGGGAGGGTTCAACAATGAGCAGTTCTTC. The V and J genes are TRBV11-2 and TRBJ2-1; 8 bases align to TRBD2. This CDR3 contains 15 residues. Germline V gene data show CDR1 as SGHAT and CDR2 as FQNNGV. V trimming: 9 bases; J trimming: 5 bases; junction bases outside the gene matches: 12. The full variable domain, with the rest looked up from reference TRBV11-2 and TRBJ2-1, is EAGVAQSPRYKIIEKRQSVAFWCNPISGHATLYWYQQILGQGPKLLIQFQNNGVVDDSQLPKDRFSAERLKGVDSTLKIQPAKLEDSAVYLCASNFTGGFNNEQFFGPGTRLTVL.

In regard to this clonotype: Relative to the germline gene, one junction end is altered; a read error may explain this. The chain joins TRBV11-2 to TRBJ2-7; D remains ambiguous. The germline CDR1 and CDR2 sequences are SGHAT and FQNNGV. The CDR3 sequence is 15 residues long. The CDR3 region has the DNA TGTGCTAGCAGCTTAGATCAAACAACGTCCTACGAGCAGTACTTC. It encodes CASSLDQTTSYEQYF.

This clonotype was counted ten times or more. The chain recombines TRBV29-1 with TRBJ1-2, with D maybe TRBD1 (5 bases). CDR1 is SQVTM and CDR2 is ANQGSEA in the germline V gene. Trimming removed 7 bases from V and 6 bases from J, with 21 bases in between. The CDR3 runs 14 residues. CDR3 amino acids: CSGSSSPGPDGYTF. The CDR3 nucleotides are TGCAGCGGTTCATCAAGTCCGGGGCCGGATGGCTACACCTTC.

Note on this clonotype: Since no conserved phenylalanine or tryptophan closes the CDR3, a read error is the likely cause. The limits of the CDR3 on the DNA are not certain, so only TCRdb's listed CDR3 is given. The chain has TRBV12-3 or TRBV12-4 and TRBJ2-1; the DNA was not used to check the table's D call, TRBD2. The CDR3 is 18 residues long, counting both termini. CDR3 loop: CASSLGTSGRPSYNEQCL.